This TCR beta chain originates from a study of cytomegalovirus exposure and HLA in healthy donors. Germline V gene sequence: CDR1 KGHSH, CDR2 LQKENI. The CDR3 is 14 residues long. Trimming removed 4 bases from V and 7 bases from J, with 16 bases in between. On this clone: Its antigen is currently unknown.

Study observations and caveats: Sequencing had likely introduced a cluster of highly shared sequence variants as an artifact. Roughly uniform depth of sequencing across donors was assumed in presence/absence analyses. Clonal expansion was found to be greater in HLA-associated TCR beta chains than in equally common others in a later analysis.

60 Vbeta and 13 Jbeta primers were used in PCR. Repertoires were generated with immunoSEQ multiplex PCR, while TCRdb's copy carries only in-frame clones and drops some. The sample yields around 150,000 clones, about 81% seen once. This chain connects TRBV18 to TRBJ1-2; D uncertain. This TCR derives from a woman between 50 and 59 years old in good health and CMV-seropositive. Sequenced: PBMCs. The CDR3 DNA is TGTGCCAGCTCACGCGCCGCAGAGGGTATTGGCTACACCTTC. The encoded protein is CASSRAAEGIGYTF. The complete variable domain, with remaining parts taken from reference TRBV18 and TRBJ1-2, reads NAGVMQNPRHLVRRRGQEARLRCSPMKGHSHVYWYRQLPEEGLKFMVYLQKENIIDESGMPKERFSAEFPKEGPSILRIQQVVRGDSAAYFCASSRAAEGIGYTFGSGTRLTVV.